The 12 T cell receptor beta chains given below trace back to one sample, sequenced in a study of T cell responses to AZD1222 COVID-19 vaccine (dated by TCRdb to the early 2020s). The time point label corresponds to: baseline before first vaccination. The meaning of the sample's treatment or condition label: meningococcal conjugate vaccine given as trial control. Receptor amplification or capture employed the immunoSEQ multiplex PCR assay. TCRdb holds this immuneACCESS table with in-frame rearrangements only. Some clones are missing; in checked studies, unresolved V genes explain under half, and the rest has no known cause. A total of 110,000 to 150,000 clones appear in this sample, 85% to 95% of them only once. Of the sample, 0.7% to 1% falls within the top ten clones. The sequences come from peripheral blood, collected on day 0 of MenACWY control vaccination. These receptors came from an adult in good health.

CDR3 in DNA: TGTGCCAGCAGCCAAGAAGGACAGGGCATAGGTGGAAACACCATATATTTT. This encodes CASSQEGQGIGGNTIYF. The chain couples TRBV3-1 (or the pseudogene TRBV3-2) to TRBJ1-3; TRBD1 agrees at 8 bases. This CDR3 has 17 amino acids. From germline, CDR1 is LGHDT and CDR2 YNNKEL (reference sequence). V lost 0 bases, J lost 3 bases, and 7 bases stayed unmatched.

The chain uses TRBV7-6 and TRBJ2-3; 8 bases map to TRBD1. V lost 1 base to trimming and J lost 6 bases; unmatched junction nucleotides: 0. This CDR3 has 13 amino acids. Germline V lookup: CDR1 SGHVS, CDR2 FNYEAQ. The CDR3 here is CASSLGQGDTQYF. As DNA, the CDR3 is TGTGCCAGCAGCTTAGGACAGGGGGATACGCAGTATTTT.

The chain joins TRBV5-5 to TRBJ2-6, with TRBD1 matching over 10 bases. Germline values: CDR1 SGHKS, CDR2 YYEKEE (reference sequence). The CDR3 sequence is 18 residues long. J gave up 3 bases and V 3 bases, and 9 bases lay outside the gene matches. CDR3 sequence: CASSWRGQGSRGANVLTF. The DNA of the CDR3 is TGTGCCAGCAGCTGGCGGGGACAGGGGTCGCGTGGGGCCAACGTCCTGACTTTC.

The chain recombines TRBV7-8 with TRBJ2-7, with D possibly TRBD2 on 6 matching bases. V lost 3 bases and J 3 bases, leaving 12 bases between the germline ends. The V gene's germline CDR1 is SGHVS and CDR2 FQNEAQ. The CDR3 runs 14 residues. The CDR3 DNA sequence: TGTGCCAGCAGCTTCCCCAGGGAGGACTACGAGCAGTACTTC. Protein product: CASSFPREDYEQYF.

This chain uses TRBV5-1 with TRBJ2-3; 13 bases line up with TRBD2. The length of the CDR3 is 16 residues. J was trimmed by 3 bases and V by 4 bases; bases with no gene match: 5. Germline values: CDR1 SGHRS, CDR2 YFSETQ. The CDR3 DNA sequence: TGCGCCAGCAGCCCCGGACTAGCGGGAGTGACAGATACGCAGTATTTT. Its protein product is CASSPGLAGVTDTQYF. Looking up the rest from reference TRBV5-1 and TRBJ2-3 gives the full variable domain: KAGVTQTPRYLIKTRGQQVTLSCSPISGHRSVSWYQQTPGQGLQFLFEYFSETQRNKGNFPGRFSGRQFSNSRSEMNVSTLELGDSALYLCASSPGLAGVTDTQYFGPGTRLTVL.

This clone appeared once. The chain employs TRBV7-2 and TRBJ2-5; D call uncertain. Trimming removed 3 bases at V and 1 base at J, with 12 bases between. The CDR3 loop spans 15 amino acids. Germline V lookup: CDR1 SGHTA, CDR2 FQGNSA. The CDR3 bases are TGTGCCAGCAGCTTTAAAAGACGGTTCCAAGAGACCCAGTACTTC. It codes for CASSFKRRFQETQYF.

This clone was recorded only once. This chain uses TRBV7-9 with TRBJ2-5, with D uncertain. Germline CDR1 and CDR2: SEHNR and FQNEAQ (reference sequence). V gave up 2 bases and J gave up 2 bases, with 6 bases separating them. The CDR3 covers 13 residues. The CDR3 sequence: CASSLPRQETQYF. In nucleotides, the CDR3 is TGTGCCAGCAGCTTACCTAGACAAGAGACCCAGTACTTC.

This chain links TRBV7-9 with TRBJ2-7; tentative D call: TRBD1 (6 bases). With 1 base removed from V and 2 bases from J, the gap between germline ends came to 9 bases. CDR1 is SEHNR, CDR2 FQNEAQ, per germline (reference sequence). This CDR3 region has 14 residues. The DNA for the CDR3 is TGTGCCAGCAGCTTAGATCCAGGGGCCTACGAGCAGTACTTC. This encodes CASSLDPGAYEQYF. Using reference TRBV7-9 and TRBJ2-7 for the parts outside the CDR3, the full variable domain is DTGVSQNPRHKITKRGQNVTFRCDPISEHNRLYWYRQTLGQGPEFLTYFQNEAQLEKSRLLSDRFSAERPKGSFSTLEIQRTEQGDSAMYLCASSLDPGAYEQYFGPGTRLTVT.

The chain joins TRBV5-8 to TRBJ2-3; possibly TRBD1 or TRBD2 for D (5 bases each). Germline CDR1 and CDR2: SGHTS and YDEGEE. Deletions cut 0 bases from V and 1 base from J, with 12 bases between. This CDR3 spans 16 amino acids. For the CDR3, the DNA is TGTGCCAGCAGCTTGGCCCGAGGGGTTGGCACAGATACGCAGTATTTT. Protein: CASSLARGVGTDTQYF.

The V gene is TRBV3-1 (or the pseudogene TRBV3-2), the J gene TRBJ1-2; D may be TRBD1 (5 bases). The CDR3 is 14 amino acids. From germline, CDR1 is LGHDT and CDR2 YNNKEL (reference sequence). V was clipped by 2 bases and J by 5 bases, with 12 bases between them. The CDR3 loop reads CASSQSEGWYGYTF. CDR3 coding DNA: TGTGCCAGCAGCCAATCCGAGGGGTGGTATGGCTACACCTTC.

Here the CDR3 reads CASSAQVGPRNSPLHF. As DNA, the CDR3 is TGTGCCAGCAGCGCCCAGGTGGGTCCGCGGAATTCACCCCTCCACTTT. This sequence joins TRBV9 and TRBJ1-6; D is uncertain. Per germline, CDR1 SGDLS and CDR2 YYNGEE. This CDR3 is built from 16 residues. The V and J ends lost 3 bases and 7 bases respectively, with 17 bases between them.

The chain employs TRBV4-1 and TRBJ1-5; D is unclear. CDR3 length equals 13 residues. CDR1 is MGHRA and CDR2 is YSYEKL in the germline V gene. The V end lost 4 bases, the J end lost 5 bases, and 9 bases lay between the germline ends. The CDR3 loop reads CASSPGPYQPQHF. CDR3 DNA: TGCGCCAGCAGCCCTGGTCCCTATCAGCCCCAGCATTTT.